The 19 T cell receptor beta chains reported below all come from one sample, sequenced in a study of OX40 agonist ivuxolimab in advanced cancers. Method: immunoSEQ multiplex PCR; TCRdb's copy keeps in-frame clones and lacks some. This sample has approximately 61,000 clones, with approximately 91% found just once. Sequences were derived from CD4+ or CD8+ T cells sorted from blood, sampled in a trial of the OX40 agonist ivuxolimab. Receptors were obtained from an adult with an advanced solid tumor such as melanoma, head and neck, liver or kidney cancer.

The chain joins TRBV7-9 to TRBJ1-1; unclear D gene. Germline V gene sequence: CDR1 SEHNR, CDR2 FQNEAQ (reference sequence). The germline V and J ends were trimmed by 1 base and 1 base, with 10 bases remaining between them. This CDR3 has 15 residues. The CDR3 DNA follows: TGTGCCAGCAGCTTAGTGAGCAGCCGGAACACTGAAGCTTTCTTT. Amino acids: CASSLVSSRNTEAFF.

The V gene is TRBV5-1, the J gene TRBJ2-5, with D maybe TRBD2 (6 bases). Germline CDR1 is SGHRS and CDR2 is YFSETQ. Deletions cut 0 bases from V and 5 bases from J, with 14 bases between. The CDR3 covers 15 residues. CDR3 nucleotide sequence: TGCGCCAGCAGCTTGGAAGCCCTAGGAGGGGAGACCCAGTACTTC. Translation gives CASSLEALGGETQYF.

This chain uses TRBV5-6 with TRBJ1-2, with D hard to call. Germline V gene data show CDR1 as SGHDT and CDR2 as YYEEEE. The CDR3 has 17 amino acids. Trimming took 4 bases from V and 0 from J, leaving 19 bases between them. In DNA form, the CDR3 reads TGTGCCAGCAGCCATCCCGCGTACTCACTCCCTAACTATGGCTACACCTTC. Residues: CASSHPAYSLPNYGYTF.

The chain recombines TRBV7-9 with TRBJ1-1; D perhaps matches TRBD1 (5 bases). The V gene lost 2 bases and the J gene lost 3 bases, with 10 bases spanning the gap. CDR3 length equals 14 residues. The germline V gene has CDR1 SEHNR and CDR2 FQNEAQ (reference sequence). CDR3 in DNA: TGTGCCAGCAGCTTATCCCCGGGGGACACTGAAGCTTTCTTT. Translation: CASSLSPGDTEAFF.

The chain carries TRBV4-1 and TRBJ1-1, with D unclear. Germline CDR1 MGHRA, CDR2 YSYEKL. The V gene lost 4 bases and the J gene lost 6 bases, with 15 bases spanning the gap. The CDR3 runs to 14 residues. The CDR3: CASSPSHGGAEAFF. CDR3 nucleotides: TGCGCCAGCAGCCCTTCCCACGGTGGCGCTGAAGCTTTCTTT.

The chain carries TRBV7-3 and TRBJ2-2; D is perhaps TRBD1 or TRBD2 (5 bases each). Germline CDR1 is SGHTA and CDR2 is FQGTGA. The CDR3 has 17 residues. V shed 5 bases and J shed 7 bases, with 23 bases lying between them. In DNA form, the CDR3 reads TGTGCCAGCAGCCCCCGACTACTCGGGGCCCCGGTCGGGGAGCTGTTTTTT. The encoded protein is CASSPRLLGAPVGELFF.

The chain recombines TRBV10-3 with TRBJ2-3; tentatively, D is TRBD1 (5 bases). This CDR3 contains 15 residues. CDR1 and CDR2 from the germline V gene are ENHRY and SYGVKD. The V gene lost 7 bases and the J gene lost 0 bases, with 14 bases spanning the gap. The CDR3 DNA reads TGTGCCATCAAGACGACAGTAGGGAGCACAGATACGCAGTATTTT. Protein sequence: CAIKTTVGSTDTQYF.

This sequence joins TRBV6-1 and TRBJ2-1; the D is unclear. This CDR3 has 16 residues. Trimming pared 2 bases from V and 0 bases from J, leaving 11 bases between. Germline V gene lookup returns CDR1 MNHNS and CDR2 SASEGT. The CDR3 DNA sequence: TGTGCCAGCAGTGAACCCCAGTGGAGCTCCTACAATGAGCAGTTCTTC. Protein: CASSEPQWSSYNEQFF.

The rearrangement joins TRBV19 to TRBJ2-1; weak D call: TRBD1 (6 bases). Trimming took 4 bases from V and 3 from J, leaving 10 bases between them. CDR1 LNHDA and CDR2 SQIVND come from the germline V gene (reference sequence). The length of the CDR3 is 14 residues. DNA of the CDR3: TGTGCCAGTAGTACCGGGACACACTACAATGAGCAGTTCTTC. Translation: CASSTGTHYNEQFF.

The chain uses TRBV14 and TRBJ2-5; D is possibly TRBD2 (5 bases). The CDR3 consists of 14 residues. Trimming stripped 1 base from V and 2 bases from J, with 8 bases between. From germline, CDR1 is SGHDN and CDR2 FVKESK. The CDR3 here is CASSQVLGQETQYF. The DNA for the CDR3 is TGTGCCAGCAGCCAAGTACTAGGGCAAGAGACCCAGTACTTC.

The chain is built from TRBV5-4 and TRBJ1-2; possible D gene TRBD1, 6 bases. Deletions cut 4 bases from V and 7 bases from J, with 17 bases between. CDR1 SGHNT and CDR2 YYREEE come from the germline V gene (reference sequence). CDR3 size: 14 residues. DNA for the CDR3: TGTGCCAGCAGCCCGAAGGGGGTGTGGGTTGGCTACACCTTC. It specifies CASSPKGVWVGYTF.

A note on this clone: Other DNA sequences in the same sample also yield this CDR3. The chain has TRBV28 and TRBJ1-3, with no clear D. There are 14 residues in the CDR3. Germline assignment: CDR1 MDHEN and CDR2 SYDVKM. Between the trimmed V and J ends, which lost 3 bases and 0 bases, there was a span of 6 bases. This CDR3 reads CASSFRSSGNTIYF. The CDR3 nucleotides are TGTGCCAGCAGTTTCCGAAGCTCTGGAAACACCATATATTTT.

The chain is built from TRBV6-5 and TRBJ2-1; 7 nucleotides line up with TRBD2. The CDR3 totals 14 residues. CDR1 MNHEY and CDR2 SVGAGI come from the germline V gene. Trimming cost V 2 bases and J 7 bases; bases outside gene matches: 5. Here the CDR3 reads CASSYTLAANEQFF. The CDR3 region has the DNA TGTGCCAGCAGTTACACTCTAGCGGCTAATGAGCAGTTCTTC.

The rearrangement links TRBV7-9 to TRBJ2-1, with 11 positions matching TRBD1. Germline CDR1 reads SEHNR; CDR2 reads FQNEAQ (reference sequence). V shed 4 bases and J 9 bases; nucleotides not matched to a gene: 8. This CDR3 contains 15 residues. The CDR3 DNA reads TGTGCCAGCAGCTATGGACAGGGGGCGCTTCGTGAGCAGTTCTTC. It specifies CASSYGQGALREQFF.

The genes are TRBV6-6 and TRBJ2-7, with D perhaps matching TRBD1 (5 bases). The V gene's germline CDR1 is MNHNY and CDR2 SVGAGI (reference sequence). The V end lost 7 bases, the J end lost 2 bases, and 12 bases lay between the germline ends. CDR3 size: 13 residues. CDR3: CASTPQVTYEQYF. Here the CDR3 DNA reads TGTGCCAGCACCCCACAGGTAACCTACGAGCAGTACTTC.

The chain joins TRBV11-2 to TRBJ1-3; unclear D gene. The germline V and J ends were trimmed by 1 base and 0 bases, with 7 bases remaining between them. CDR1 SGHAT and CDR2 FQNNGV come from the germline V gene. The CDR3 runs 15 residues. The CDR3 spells CASSLGILSGNTIYF. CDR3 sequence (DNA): TGTGCCAGCAGCTTAGGCATCCTCTCTGGAAACACCATATATTTT.

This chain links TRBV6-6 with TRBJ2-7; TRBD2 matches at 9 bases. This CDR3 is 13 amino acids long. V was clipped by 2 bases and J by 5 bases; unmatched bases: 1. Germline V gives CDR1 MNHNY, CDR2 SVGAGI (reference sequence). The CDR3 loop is CASSYRTSDEQYF. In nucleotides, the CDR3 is TGTGCCAGCAGTTACAGGACTAGCGACGAGCAGTACTTC.

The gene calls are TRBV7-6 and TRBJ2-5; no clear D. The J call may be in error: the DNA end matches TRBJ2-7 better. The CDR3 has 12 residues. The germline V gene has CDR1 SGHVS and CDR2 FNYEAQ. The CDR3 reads CASSSDGYEQYF. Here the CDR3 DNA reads TGTGCCAGCAGTTCGGACGGGTACGAGCAGTACTTC.

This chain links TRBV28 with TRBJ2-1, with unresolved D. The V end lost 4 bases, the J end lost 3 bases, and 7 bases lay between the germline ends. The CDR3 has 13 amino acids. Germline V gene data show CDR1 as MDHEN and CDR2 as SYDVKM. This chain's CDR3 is CASSYGDYNEQFF. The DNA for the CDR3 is TGTGCCAGCAGTTATGGGGACTACAATGAGCAGTTCTTC.